This T cell receptor beta chain came from a study of blood T cell repertoires in COVID-19. Across the whole study: The samples span acute and convalescent COVID-19 from the United States, Italy and Spain.

This clone was recorded at least ten times. CDR3 size: 14 residues. Authors' methods: Nucleated cell number was recorded as an estimate derived from reference gene primer amplification. The data were produced by immunoSEQ multiplex PCR, yet TCRdb's version contains in-frame clones alone and is incomplete. Clone size and the V and J calls come from that table; the DNA yielded D and trimming. The sample records over 70,000 clones, about three quarters being singletons. The specimen sequenced was peripheral blood. This clonotype was obtained from a human donor in a cohort sampled during active COVID-19. The V and J genes are TRBV21-1 and TRBJ2-7; no DNA check was done on the table's D call, TRBD1. TRBV21-1 is given as a pseudogene. CDR3 nucleotides: TGTGCCAGCGGAAGGGCAGGGAAGCTCCCCGAGCAGTACTTC. This encodes CASGRAGKLPEQYF.